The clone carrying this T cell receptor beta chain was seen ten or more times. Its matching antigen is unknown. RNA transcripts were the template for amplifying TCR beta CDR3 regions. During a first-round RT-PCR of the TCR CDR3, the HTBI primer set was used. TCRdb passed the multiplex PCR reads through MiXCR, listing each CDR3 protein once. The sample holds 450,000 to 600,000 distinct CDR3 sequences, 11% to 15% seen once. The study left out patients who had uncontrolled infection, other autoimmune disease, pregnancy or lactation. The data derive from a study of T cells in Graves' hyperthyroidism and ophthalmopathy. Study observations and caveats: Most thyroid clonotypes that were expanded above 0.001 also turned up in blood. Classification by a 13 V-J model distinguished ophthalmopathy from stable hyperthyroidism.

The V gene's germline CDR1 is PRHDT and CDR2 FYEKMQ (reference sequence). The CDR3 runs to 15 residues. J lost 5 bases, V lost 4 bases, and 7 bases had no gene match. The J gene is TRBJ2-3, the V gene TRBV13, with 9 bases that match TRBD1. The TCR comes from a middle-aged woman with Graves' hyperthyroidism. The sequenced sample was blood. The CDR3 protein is CASSSNRGLGDTQYF. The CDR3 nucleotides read TGTGCCAGCAGCTCCAACAGGGGGCTGGGAGATACGCAGTATTTT.